This record covers a single TCR beta chain. The data are from a study of blood T cells in healthy people across ages. CDR1 and CDR2 from the germline V gene are DFQATT and SNEGSKA (reference sequence). This CDR3 contains 16 residues. J was trimmed by 4 bases and V by 0 bases; bases with no gene match: 11. Combining a sample-barcoded 5' primer with a J-beta primer mix, a second PCR ran for about 7 to 11 cycles. TCRdb reprocessed the 5' RACE reads via MiXCR and lists one record per CDR3 protein. The data contain under 2,000,000 distinct CDR3 sequences, about 49% of them singletons. The chain couples TRBV20-1 to TRBJ1-2; 7 bases are a match to TRBD1. The source is a woman aged 40 to 50 in good health. The sequencing input was blood. The chain's CDR3 is CSARDGPGGVAYGYTF. In DNA, the CDR3 is TGCAGTGCTAGAGATGGGCCAGGGGGAGTTGCCTATGGCTACACCTTC.